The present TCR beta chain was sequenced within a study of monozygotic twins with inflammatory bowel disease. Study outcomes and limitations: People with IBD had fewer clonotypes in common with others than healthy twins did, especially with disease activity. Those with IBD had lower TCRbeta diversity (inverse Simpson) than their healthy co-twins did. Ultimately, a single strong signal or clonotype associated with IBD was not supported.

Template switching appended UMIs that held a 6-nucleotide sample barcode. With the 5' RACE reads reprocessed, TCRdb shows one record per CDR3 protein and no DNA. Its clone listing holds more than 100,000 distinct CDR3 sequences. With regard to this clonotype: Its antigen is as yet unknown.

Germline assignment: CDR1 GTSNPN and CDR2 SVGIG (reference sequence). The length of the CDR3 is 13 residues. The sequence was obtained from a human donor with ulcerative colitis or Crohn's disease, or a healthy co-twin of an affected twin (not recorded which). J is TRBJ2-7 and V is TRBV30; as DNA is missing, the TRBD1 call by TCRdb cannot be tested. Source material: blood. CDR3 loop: CAWSPGTGVEQYF. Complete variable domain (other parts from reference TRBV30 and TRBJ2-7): SQTIHQWPATLVQPVGSPLSLECTVEGTSNPNLYWYRQAAGRGLQLLFYSVGIGQISSEVPQNLSASRPQDRQFILSSKKLLLSDSGFYLCAWSPGTGVEQYFGPGTRLTVT.